This is a list of T cell receptor beta chains from one sample in a study of blood T cell repertoires in COVID-19. Sequencing was performed with immunoSEQ multiplex PCR; in TCRdb, only in-frame clones are kept and a portion is missing. This sample has 470,000 or so clones; 70% to 90% occur once, and the top ten carry 3% to 4%. Sequencing used peripheral blood. All receptors come from a human donor in a cohort sampled during active COVID-19. The CDR3 runs from the conserved cysteine through the conserved F or W. D genes are given only for firm matches. Clone size is shown for a subset of rows, as once, few, many or a class of expanded clone.

>TRBJ1-5|-|-|TRBV10-3
TGTGCCACGGGCGGGAAGGGAGATAGCAATCAGCCCCAGCATTTT
CATGGKGDSNQPQHF
>TRBJ1-2|-|TRBD1|TRBV7-9
TGTGCCAGCAGCCCTACTCAGGGGGCTAATGGCTACACCTTC
CASSPTQGANGYTF
>TRBJ2-7|-|-|TRBV7-3
TGTGCCAGCAGCCTGGGGGCGGTGGGGCCCTACGAGCAGTACTTC
CASSLGAVGPYEQYF
>TRBJ1-1|-|-|TRBV5-1
TGCGCCAGCAGCTTGGTGGTAGCGGGGACGGACACTGAAGCTTTCTTT
CASSLVVAGTDTEAFF
>TRBJ1-5|-|-|TRBV11-3
TGTGCCAGCAGCCTTTGGTCCCCTAAAACTTTCAGCAATCAGCCCCAGCATTTT
CASSLWSPKTFSNQPQHF
>TRBJ1-6|few|TRBD1|TRBV28
TGTGCCAGCACCTCACAGGGGCGAACTAATAATTCACCCCTCCACTTT
CASTSQGRTNNSPLHF
>TRBJ1-2|-|-|TRBV5-5
TGTGCCAGCAGCTTGTCCGGGGACTATGGCTACACCTTC
CASSLSGDYGYTF
>TRBJ2-3|-|TRBD1|TRBV15
TGTGCCACCAGCAGGGACAGGGGTGGGGATACGCAGTATTTT
CATSRDRGGDTQYF
>TRBJ1-5|-|-|TRBV21-1
TGTGCCAGCAGCAAAGGCGAGCCCCAGCATTTT
CASSKGEPQHF
>TRBJ2-5|-|-|TRBV29-1
TGCAGCGTTCGAGTTGCCAGCGGCCAAGAGACCCAGTACTTC
CSVRVASGQETQYF
>TRBJ1-1|-|-|TRBV30
TGTGCCTGGGCACAGGGATGGAGCACTGAAGCTTTCTTT
CAWAQGWSTEAFF
>TRBJ2-3|few|-|TRBV24-1
TGTGCCACCAGTGATTGGGCCCGAACGGATACGCAGTATTTT
CATSDWARTDTQYF
>TRBJ2-5|-|TRBD1|TRBV19
TGTGCCAGTAGTATCCCGGGGACAGGGGTTGAGACCCAGTACTTC
CASSIPGTGVETQYF
>TRBJ2-7|once|TRBD1|TRBV6-2/TRBV6-3
TGTGCCAGCAGTCGAACGGGACAGGTGACCTACGAGCAGTACTTC
CASSRTGQVTYEQYF
>TRBJ1-5|few|-|TRBV7-8
TGTGCCAGCAGCATTCCTTGGCAGGTGGATCAGCCCCAGCATTTT
CASSIPWQVDQPQHF
>TRBJ2-5|few|TRBD1|TRBV7-6
TGTGCCAGCAGCCCTGGGGCCTGGACAGGCCCGCTCCAAGAGACCCAGTACTTC
CASSPGAWTGPLQETQYF
>TRBJ2-3|-|TRBD2|TRBV9
TGTGCCAGCAGCGGATTAGCGGGACCGTTTACTAGCACAGATACGCAGTATTTT
CASSGLAGPFTSTDTQYF
>TRBJ2-1|-|TRBD2|TRBV7-3
TGTGCCAGCAGCTTATCCGGGACTAGCGGGAACAATGAGCAGTTCTTC
CASSLSGTSGNNEQFF
>TRBJ1-2|-|-|TRBV5-5
TGTGCCAGCAGTGAACAGGTCTATGGCTACACCTTC
CASSEQVYGYTF
>TRBJ2-1|-|TRBD2|TRBV19
TGTGCCAGTAGTATGTTAGCGGGAGGGCCACCCAATGAGCAGTTCTTC
CASSMLAGGPPNEQFF
>TRBJ2-5|-|-|TRBV15
TGTGCCACCAGCCGCCGGGCGGGGTTTAGCAAGACCCAGTACTTC
CATSRRAGFSKTQYF
>TRBJ1-1|-|-|TRBV4-1
TGCGCCAGCAGCCAAGTGTCACTCACTGAAGCTTTCTTT
CASSQVSLTEAFF
>TRBJ2-7|-|TRBD2|TRBV18
TGTGCCAGCTCACCATCGGTAGCGGGAAACTACGAGCAGTACTTC
CASSPSVAGNYEQYF
>TRBJ2-1|-|TRBD1|TRBV18
TGTGCCAGCTCACCCGGGACAGGTAAAATCTCCTACAATGAGCAGTTCTTC
CASSPGTGKISYNEQFF
>TRBJ1-1|once|TRBD1|TRBV28
TGTGCCAGCAGTACAGGGGGCCCGAACACTGAAGCTTTCTTT
CASSTGGPNTEAFF
>TRBJ2-2|-|-|TRBV7-2
TGTGCCAGCAGTCCGCGGGGAGTTAATGCCGGGGAGCTGTTTTTT
CASSPRGVNAGELFF
>TRBJ2-7|-|TRBD1|TRBV4-2
TGTGCCAGCAGCCGAGAAAGACAGGGGGGAAACTACGGGCAGTACTTC
CASSRERQGGNYGQYF
>TRBJ2-7|-|TRBD1|TRBV19
TGTGCCAGCAAGGACAGGAGCTACGAGCAGTACTTC
CASKDRSYEQYF
>TRBJ1-1|-|-|TRBV6-2/TRBV6-3
TGTGCCAGCAGTCTCGGACACGGCCCCCACCTGTTCTTT
CASSLGHGPHLFF
>TRBJ2-7|-|TRBD1|TRBV28
TGTGCCAGCAGTGCCCGACAGGGCGAGCAGTACTTC
CASSARQGEQYF
>TRBJ1-1|-|-|TRBV2
TGTGCCAGCAGTGGACTCGGACAGACCACTGAAGCTTTCTTT
CASSGLGQTTEAFF
>TRBJ2-5|-|-|TRBV19
TGTGCCAGTAAAAACTCCCGCGGAGAGACCCAGTACTTC
CASKNSRGETQYF
>TRBJ2-6|-|-|TRBV30
TGTGCCTGGAGTGTACGATTTGCGCCCGGGGCCAACGTCCTGACTTTC
CAWSVRFAPGANVLTF
>TRBJ1-5|-|-|TRBV7-8
TGTGCCAGCAGCTTAAGGGCTCTGACAGCCTACCGCTCCCTAAATCAGCCCCAGCATTTT
CASSLRALTAYRSLNQPQHF
>TRBJ1-2|-|-|TRBV5-1
TGCGCCAGCAGCCTCCTCGGGGGCTATGGCTACACCTTC
CASSLLGGYGYTF
>TRBJ2-7|-|TRBD2|TRBV3-1/TRBV3-2
TGTGCCAGCAGCCAAGTGGCAGCGGGAGGAGGCTACGAGCAGTACTTC
CASSQVAAGGGYEQYF
>TRBJ2-5|-|-|TRBV21-1
TGTGCCAGCAGCGTTCCAGGTGGACAAGAGACCCAGTACTTC
CASSVPGGQETQYF
>TRBJ1-1|-|-|TRBV30
TGTGCTCGGAGGGCAGGGTTAGCCACTGAAGCTTTCTTT
CARRAGLATEAFF
>TRBJ2-7|-|TRBD1|TRBV6-5
TGTGCCAGCAGTTACTTAGGGGGCAACGAGCAGTACTTC
CASSYLGGNEQYF
>TRBJ1-4|-|-|TRBV18
TGTGCCAGCTCACCCGCGACTAATGAAAAACTGTTTTTT
CASSPATNEKLFF
>TRBJ1-1|-|-|TRBV12-3/TRBV12-4
TGTGCCAGCAAAGCAGGGGTTAACACTGAAGCTTTCTTT
CASKAGVNTEAFF
>TRBJ2-7|-|-|TRBV6-5
TGTGCCAGCAGTTACTCGGTTTGGAGCTACGAGCAGTACTTC
CASSYSVWSYEQYF